This TCR beta chain was retrieved from a study of cytomegalovirus exposure and HLA in healthy donors. This clone was detected only once. This sample includes further DNA sequences coding for the same CDR3. The PCR was carried out with 60 Vbeta primers and 13 Jbeta primers. Data came from immunoSEQ multiplex PCR; TCRdb stores just in-frame clones and leaves some out. The sample lists roughly 100,000 clones, 70% to 80% occurring once. The sequence derives from a male donor in good health and CMV-seropositive. Sequencing was done on a sample of PBMCs.

The DNA of the CDR3 is TGTGCCAGTAGTATTGCCAGGTCCTACGAGCAGTACTTC. Amino acid sequence: CASSIARSYEQYF. The rearrangement joins TRBV19 to TRBJ2-7; D is unclear. V was pared by 3 bases and J by 1 base, with 7 bases between. The CDR3 is 13 amino acids. Germline V gene sequence: CDR1 LNHDA, CDR2 SQIVND (reference sequence). Looking up the rest from reference TRBV19 and TRBJ2-7 gives the full variable domain: DGGITQSPKYLFRKEGQNVTLSCEQNLNHDAMYWYRQDPGQGLRLIYYSQIVNDFQKGDIAEGYSVSREKKESFPLTVTSAQKNPTAFYLCASSIARSYEQYFGPGTRLTVT.